The sequence of this T cell receptor beta chain was determined in a study of shared clonotypes between healthy human individuals. CDR3 size: 14 residues. V lost 0 bases to trimming and J lost 6 bases, with 9 bases between them. Germline V gene lookup returns CDR1 LGHNA and CDR2 YSLEER. The assay was immunoSEQ multiplex PCR, and TCRdb's table has in-frame clones only and misses some. Of over a million clones listed, 65% to 80% were seen once; the top ten hold approximately 1.3%. Sequencing was carried out using memory CD4+ T cells sorted from blood. The subset here: CD45RA-negative fraction. The chain employs TRBV4-3 and TRBJ2-1; unclear D gene. The clonotype comes from a man aged 18 to 29 in good health. In DNA, the CDR3 is TGCGCCAGCAGCCAAGAGGGTAGGAGCAATGAGCAGTTCTTC. It codes for CASSQEGRSNEQFF.